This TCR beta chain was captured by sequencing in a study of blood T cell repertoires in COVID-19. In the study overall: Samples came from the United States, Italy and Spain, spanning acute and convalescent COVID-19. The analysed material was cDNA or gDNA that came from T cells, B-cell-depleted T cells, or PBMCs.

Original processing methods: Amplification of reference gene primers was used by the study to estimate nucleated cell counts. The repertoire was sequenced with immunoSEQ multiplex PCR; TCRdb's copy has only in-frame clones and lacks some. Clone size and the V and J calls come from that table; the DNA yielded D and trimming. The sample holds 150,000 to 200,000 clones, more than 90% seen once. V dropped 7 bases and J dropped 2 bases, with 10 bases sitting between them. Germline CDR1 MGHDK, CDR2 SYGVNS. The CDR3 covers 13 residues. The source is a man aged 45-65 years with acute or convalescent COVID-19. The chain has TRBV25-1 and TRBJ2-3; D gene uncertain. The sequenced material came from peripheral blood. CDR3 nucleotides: TGTGCCAGCACCCATACCTACACAGATACGCAGTATTTT. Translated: CASTHTYTDTQYF.